The entry below describes one T cell receptor beta chain. The germline V gene has CDR1 SGHNT and CDR2 YENEEA. CDR3 length: 14 residues. Time point: newly diagnosed GD, antithyroid drugs for less than 3 months. Preparation of the TCR library used RNA extracted from PBMCs. This entry comes from a study of regulatory T cells in long-lasting Graves disease. TCR beta libraries were built with iRepertoire HTBI primers and Arm-PCR of CDR3 regions. Each CDR3 protein gets one entry after TCRdb re-called the multiplex PCR reads with MiXCR. This sample carries 410,000 or so distinct CDR3 sequences, about 15% of them seen once, and the ten largest clones take 16%. The data were also submitted as part of a second study, on T cells in Graves' hyperthyroidism and ophthalmopathy.

This receptor was obtained from a woman in her 30s with Graves disease. V gene TRBV11-3 combines with J gene TRBJ2-7, with 10 bases fitting TRBD1. The closer fit of TRBJ2-1 to the DNA end suggests the J call may be wrong. The specimen was peripheral blood mononuclear cells (PBMCs), collected at new diagnosis, from a patient treated with antithyroid drugs. CDR3 DNA: TGTGCCAGCAGCGCTGACAGGGGGCGGAACGAGCAGTTCTTC. This codes for CASSADRGRNEQFF.